This T cell receptor beta chain emerged from a study of cytomegalovirus exposure and HLA in healthy donors. Study-level background: Roughly 80% of 398 genotyped donors fell in the Caucasian-associated ancestry cluster. General study points: The majority of CMV-associated TCR beta chains were reported as apparently HLA-restricted in a later analysis. Most TCR sequences were seen very rarely across donors, but some public TCRs occurred in many.

Although they were nominally healthy when sampled, donors likely had unrecorded immune exposures. Germline V gene sequence: CDR1 LNHDA, CDR2 SQIVND (reference sequence). Trimming cost V 7 bases and J 1 base; bases outside gene matches: 5. The CDR3 covers 14 residues. Researchers ran the PCR with 60 Vbeta and 13 Jbeta primers. TCRdb's table, derived via immunoSEQ multiplex PCR, lists solely in-frame clones and lacks some. The data contain fewer than 85,000 clones, roughly 70% of them singletons. Points on this clone: The antigen is undetermined.

This chain uses TRBV19 with TRBJ1-1, with TRBD1 identical over 8 bases. Sample: PBMCs. The receptor comes from a man aged 35 to 55 in good health and CMV-seropositive. The chain's CDR3 is CASTRDRKNTEAFF. The CDR3 DNA reads TGTGCCAGTACCCGGGACAGGAAGAACACTGAAGCTTTCTTT.